This TCR beta chain was sequenced in a study of blood T cells in healthy people across ages. General study results and limits: Both naive CD4+ cell counts and diversity were greater in long-lived donors than in aged donors.

Trimming took 3 bases from V and 5 from J; bases not matched to a gene: 16. The CDR3 contains 18 residues. From germline, CDR1 is SNHLY and CDR2 FYNNEI. This clonotype was observed a single time. Its antigen is still unknown. A second PCR of about 6 to 11 cycles used a sample-barcoded 5' primer and a J-beta primer mix. Using its own MiXCR run on the 5' RACE reads, TCRdb lists one record per CDR3 protein. The data hold over a million distinct CDR3 sequences, with 35% to 50% observed a single time. The chain links TRBV2 to TRBJ2-1; TRBD1 matches 7 bases. The specimen sequenced was blood. The clonotype comes from a woman aged 60-75 years in good health. The CDR3 region has the DNA TGTGCCAGCAGTGAGCCCCCTAAAAGGGGGCAATTCGACAATGAGCAGTTCTTC. It is translated as CASSEPPKRGQFDNEQFF.